This T cell receptor (beta chain) was captured by sequencing in a study of blood T cell repertoires in COVID-19. Data came from immunoSEQ multiplex PCR; TCRdb stores just in-frame clones and leaves some out. The profile shows roughly 250,000 clones, around 90% of them singletons. Germline CDR1 reads SGHNT; CDR2 reads YYREEE (reference sequence). With V trimmed by 4 bases and J by 7 bases, 7 bases remained unmatched. This CDR3 has 14 residues. Seattle researchers signed up patients amid active infection and tracked them longitudinally. The sample taken for sequencing was peripheral blood. This TCR came from a person aged 18 to 35 with COVID-19, enrolled during active disease. The chain uses TRBV5-4 and TRBJ2-2; 7 bases map to TRBD2. In nucleotides, the CDR3 is TGTGCCAGCAGCGAGGGACTACGCAGCGGGGAGCTGTTTTTT. Translation gives CASSEGLRSGELFF.